The clone carrying this TCR beta chain was observed a handful of times. What it binds is unknown. This sample is drawn from a study of T-cell reconstitution after alpha-beta-depleted transplantation in children. Notes on the study in general: By about two months after transplant, alpha-beta T cells reportedly arose from several hundred graft clones that had expanded. A year had passed since transplant, and T-cell counts and diversity by then came mostly from newly produced T cells. The study traced high day-60 TCRbeta diversity in some patients to surviving recipient T cells and thymic progenitors.

J gave up 10 bases and V 4 bases, and 20 bases lay outside the gene matches. This CDR3 comprises 17 residues. Germline V gene sequence: CDR1 SGHDN, CDR2 FVKESK. Construction of the TCRbeta library involved unique molecular identifiers. TCRdb used MiXCR to reprocess the PCR reads, holding one entry per CDR3 protein. Found here are some 290,000 distinct CDR3 sequences, about a quarter of them singletons; the top ten hold approximately 11%. The J gene is TRBJ2-3, the V gene TRBV14; 7 bases map to TRBD2. The source is a male patient aged 10-17 years who had a stem cell transplant for acute lymphoblastic leukemia, so the T cells may come from the graft donor. Here the sequenced sample was PBMCs, mostly from graft donor cells, taken 180 days after TCRalphabeta/CD19-depleted stem cell transplant. The CDR3 region is CASSRSKTSVRSEAQYF. The CDR3 region has the DNA TGTGCCAGCAGCCGGTCAAAAACTAGCGTACGAAGCGAAGCGCAGTATTTT.